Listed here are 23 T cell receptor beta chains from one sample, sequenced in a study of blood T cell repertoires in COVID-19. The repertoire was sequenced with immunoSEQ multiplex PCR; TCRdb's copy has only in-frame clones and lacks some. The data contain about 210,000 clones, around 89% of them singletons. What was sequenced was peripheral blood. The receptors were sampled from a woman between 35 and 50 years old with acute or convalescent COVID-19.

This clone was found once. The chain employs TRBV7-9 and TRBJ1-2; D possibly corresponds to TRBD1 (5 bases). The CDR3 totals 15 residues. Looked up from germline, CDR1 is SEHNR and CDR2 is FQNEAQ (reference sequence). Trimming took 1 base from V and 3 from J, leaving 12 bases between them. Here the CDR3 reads CASSLEGRAHYGYTF. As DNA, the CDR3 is TGTGCCAGCAGCTTAGAAGGCAGGGCGCACTATGGCTACACCTTC.

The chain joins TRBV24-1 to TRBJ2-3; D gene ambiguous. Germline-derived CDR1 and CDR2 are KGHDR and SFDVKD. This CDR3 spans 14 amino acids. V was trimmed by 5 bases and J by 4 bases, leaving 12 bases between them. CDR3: CATSGHGLPDTQYF. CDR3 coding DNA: TGTGCCACCAGTGGACACGGATTACCAGATACGCAGTATTTT.

The CDR3 protein is CASSLSAGGSYNEQFF. The CDR3 DNA follows: TGTGCCAGCAGCTTATCGGCAGGGGGCTCCTACAATGAGCAGTTCTTC. The V and J genes are TRBV11-2 and TRBJ2-1; TRBD1 matches 7 bases. V was pared by 2 bases and J by 0 bases, with 4 bases of the junction left unmatched. CDR3 length: 16 amino acids. Germline lookup yields CDR1 SGHAT and CDR2 FQNNGV.

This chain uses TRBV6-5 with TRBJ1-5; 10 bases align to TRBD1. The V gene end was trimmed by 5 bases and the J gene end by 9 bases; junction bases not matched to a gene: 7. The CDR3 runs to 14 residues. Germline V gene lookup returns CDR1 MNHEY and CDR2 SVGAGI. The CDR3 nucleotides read TGTGCCAGCAGTCAGGGGACAGGGGTTTGGCCCCAGCATTTT. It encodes CASSQGTGVWPQHF.

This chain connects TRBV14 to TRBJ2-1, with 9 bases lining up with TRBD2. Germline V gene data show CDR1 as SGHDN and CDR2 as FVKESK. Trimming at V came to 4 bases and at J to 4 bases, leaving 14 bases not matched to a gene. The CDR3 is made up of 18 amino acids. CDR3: CASSLLAWRGGIYNEQFF. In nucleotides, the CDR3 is TGTGCCAGCAGCCTACTAGCGTGGCGGGGGGGTATATACAATGAGCAGTTCTTC.

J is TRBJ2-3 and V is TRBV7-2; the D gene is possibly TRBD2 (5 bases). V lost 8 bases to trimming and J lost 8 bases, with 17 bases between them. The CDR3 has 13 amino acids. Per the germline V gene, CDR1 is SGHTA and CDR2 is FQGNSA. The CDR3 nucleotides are TGTGCCAGCCTGCTAGGACTGCTGGGTACGCAGTATTTT. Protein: CASLLGLLGTQYF.

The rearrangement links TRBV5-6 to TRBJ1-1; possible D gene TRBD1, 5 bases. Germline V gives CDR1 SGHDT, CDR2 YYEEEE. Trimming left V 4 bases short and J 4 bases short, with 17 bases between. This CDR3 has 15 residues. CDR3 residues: CASSAEWGEGTEAFF. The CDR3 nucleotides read TGTGCCAGCAGCGCGGAGTGGGGGGAGGGCACTGAAGCTTTCTTT.

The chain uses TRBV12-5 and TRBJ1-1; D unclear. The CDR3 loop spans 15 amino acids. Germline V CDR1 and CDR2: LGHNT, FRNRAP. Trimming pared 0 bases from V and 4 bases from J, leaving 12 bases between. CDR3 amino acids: CASGLVRILVTEAFF. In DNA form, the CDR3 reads TGTGCTAGTGGTTTGGTTCGAATATTAGTCACTGAAGCTTTCTTT.

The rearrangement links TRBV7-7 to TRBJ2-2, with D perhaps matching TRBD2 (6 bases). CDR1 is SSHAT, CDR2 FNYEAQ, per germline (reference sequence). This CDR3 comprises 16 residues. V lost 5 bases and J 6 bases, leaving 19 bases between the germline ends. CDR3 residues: CASSRTGGVKAGELFF. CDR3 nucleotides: TGTGCCAGCAGCCGCACTGGCGGGGTGAAGGCCGGGGAGCTGTTTTTT.

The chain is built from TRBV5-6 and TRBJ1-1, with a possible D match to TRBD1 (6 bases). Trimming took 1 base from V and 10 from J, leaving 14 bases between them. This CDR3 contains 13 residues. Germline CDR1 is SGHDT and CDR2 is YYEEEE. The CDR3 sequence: CASSLLVGGAAFF. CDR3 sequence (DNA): TGTGCCAGCAGCTTGTTGGTTGGGGGCGCAGCTTTCTTT.

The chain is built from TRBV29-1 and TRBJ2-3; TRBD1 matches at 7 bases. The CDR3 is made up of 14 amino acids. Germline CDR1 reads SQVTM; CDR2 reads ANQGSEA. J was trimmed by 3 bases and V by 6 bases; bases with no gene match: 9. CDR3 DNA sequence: TGCAGCGTCAGAGGGGGCTTGGGAACAGATACGCAGTATTTT. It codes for CSVRGGLGTDTQYF.

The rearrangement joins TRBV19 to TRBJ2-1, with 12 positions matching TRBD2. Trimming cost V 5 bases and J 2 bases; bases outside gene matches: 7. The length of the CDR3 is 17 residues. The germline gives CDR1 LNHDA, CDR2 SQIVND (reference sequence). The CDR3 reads CASSPFSSGGAYNEQFF. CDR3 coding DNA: TGTGCCAGTAGTCCGTTTTCTAGCGGGGGGGCCTACAATGAGCAGTTCTTC.

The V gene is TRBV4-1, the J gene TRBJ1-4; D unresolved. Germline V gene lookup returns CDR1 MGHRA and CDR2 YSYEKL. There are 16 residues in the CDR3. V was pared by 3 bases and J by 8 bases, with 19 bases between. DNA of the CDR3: TGCGCCAGCAGCCAGTTATCGGGTAGACCGTTAGAAAAACTGTTTTTT. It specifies CASSQLSGRPLEKLFF.

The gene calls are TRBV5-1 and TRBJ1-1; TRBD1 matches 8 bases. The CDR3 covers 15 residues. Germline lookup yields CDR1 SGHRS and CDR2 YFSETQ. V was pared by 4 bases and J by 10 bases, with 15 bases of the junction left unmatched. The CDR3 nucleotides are TGCGCCAGCAGCGCAGGGACAGGCGCAGGGAGGGCAGCTTTCTTT. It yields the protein CASSAGTGAGRAAFF.

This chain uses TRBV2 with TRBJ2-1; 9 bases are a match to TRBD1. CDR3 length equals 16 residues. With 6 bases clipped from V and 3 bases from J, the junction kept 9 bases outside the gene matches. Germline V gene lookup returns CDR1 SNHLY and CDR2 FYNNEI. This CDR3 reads CASSAPGQGNYNEQFF. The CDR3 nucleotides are TGTGCCAGCAGCGCTCCGGGACAGGGAAACTACAATGAGCAGTTCTTC.

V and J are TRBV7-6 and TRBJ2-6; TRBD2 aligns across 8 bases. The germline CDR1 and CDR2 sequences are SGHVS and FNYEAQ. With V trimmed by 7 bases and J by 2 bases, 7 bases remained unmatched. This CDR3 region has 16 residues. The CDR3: CASTPSGGPGANVLTF. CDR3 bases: TGTGCCAGCACCCCCAGCGGGGGACCTGGGGCCAACGTCCTGACTTTC.

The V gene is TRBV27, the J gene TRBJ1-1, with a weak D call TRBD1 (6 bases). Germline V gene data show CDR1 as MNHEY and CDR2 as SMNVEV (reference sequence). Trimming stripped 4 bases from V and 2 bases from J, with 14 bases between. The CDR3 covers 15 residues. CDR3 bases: TGTGCCAGCAGTTCTGCAGGGGCCGCCAACACTGAAGCTTTCTTT. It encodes CASSSAGAANTEAFF.

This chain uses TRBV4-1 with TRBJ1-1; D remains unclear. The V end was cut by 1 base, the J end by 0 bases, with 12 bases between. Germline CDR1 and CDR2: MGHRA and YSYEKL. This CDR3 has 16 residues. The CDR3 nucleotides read TGCGCCAGCAGCCAAGCTTACAGAAGTTTGAACACTGAAGCTTTCTTT. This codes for CASSQAYRSLNTEAFF.

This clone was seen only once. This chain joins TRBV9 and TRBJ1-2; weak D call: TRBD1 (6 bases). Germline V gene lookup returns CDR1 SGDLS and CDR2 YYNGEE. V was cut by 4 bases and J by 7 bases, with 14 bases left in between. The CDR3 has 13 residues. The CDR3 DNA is TGTGCCAGCAGCCCCGGGGGGCTAGGTGGCTACACCTTC. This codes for CASSPGGLGGYTF.

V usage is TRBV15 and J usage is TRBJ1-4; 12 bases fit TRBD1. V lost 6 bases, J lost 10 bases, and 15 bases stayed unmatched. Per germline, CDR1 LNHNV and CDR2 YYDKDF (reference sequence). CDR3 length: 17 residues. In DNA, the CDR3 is TGTGCCACCAGAGACCTCGGGACAGGGGGCCAGAGGCCAAAACTGTTTTTT. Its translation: CATRDLGTGGQRPKLFF.

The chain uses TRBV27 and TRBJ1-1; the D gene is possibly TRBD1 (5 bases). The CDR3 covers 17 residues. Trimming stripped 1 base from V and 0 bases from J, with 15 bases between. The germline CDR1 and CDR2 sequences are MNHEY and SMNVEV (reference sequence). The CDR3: CASSLYPPPGMNTEAFF. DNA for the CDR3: TGTGCCAGCAGTTTATACCCCCCCCCAGGGATGAACACTGAAGCTTTCTTT.

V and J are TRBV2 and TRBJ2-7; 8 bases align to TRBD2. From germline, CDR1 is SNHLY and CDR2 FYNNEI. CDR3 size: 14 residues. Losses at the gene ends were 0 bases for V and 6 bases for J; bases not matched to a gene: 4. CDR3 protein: CASSEAGLEIEQYV. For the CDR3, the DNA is TGTGCCAGCAGTGAAGCGGGACTAGAGATCGAGCAGTACGTC.

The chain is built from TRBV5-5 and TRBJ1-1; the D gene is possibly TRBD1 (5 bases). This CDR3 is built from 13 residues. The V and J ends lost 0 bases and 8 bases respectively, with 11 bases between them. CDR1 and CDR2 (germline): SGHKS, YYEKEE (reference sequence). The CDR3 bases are TGTGCCAGCAGCTTGGTACAGGTCGGGGAAGCTTTCTTT. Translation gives CASSLVQVGEAFF.